The rows below give T cell receptor beta chains drawn from one sample of a study of T cell responses to AZD1222 COVID-19 vaccine. The data were produced by immunoSEQ multiplex PCR, yet TCRdb's version contains in-frame clones alone and is incomplete. The sample records more than 150,000 clones, about 90% being singletons. The starting material was peripheral blood, obtained on day 0 of AZD1222 vaccination. Receptors were obtained from an adult in good health. Both conserved end residues are part of each CDR3. A D gene is named only where the DNA matches it firmly. Size tells how often a clone was seen (once, few, many) or the class of an expanded clone, and some rows leave it out.

>TRBV30|-|TRBJ1-2|TRBD1
TGTGCCTGGAGGAACAGGGGTAGACCCAACTATGGCTACACCTTC
CAWRNRGRPNYGYTF
>TRBV12-5|-|TRBJ2-1|-
TGTGCTAGTGGTTTCACTCGGACACCAAGCTCCTACAATGAGCAGTTCTTC
CASGFTRTPSSYNEQFF
>TRBV12-3/TRBV12-4|-|TRBJ1-1|-
TGTGCCAGCAGTTTGGGGGCGAACACTGAAGCTTTCTTT
CASSLGANTEAFF
>TRBV5-4|-|TRBJ1-1|TRBD1
TGTGCCAGCAGCTTGGCCCGGGACAGGCCGAACACTGAAGCTTTCTTT
CASSLARDRPNTEAFF
>TRBV10-2|-|TRBJ2-1|TRBD2
TGCGCCAGCAGTGAGTCGGGACTAGCGAGAGGGAGAAATGAGCAGTTCTTC
CASSESGLARGRNEQFF
>TRBV7-9|once|TRBJ1-5|-
TGTGCCAGCAGCTTGGGGGGAAGACAGCCCCAGCATTTT
CASSLGGRQPQHF
>TRBV7-6|-|TRBJ1-5|TRBD1
TGTGCCAGCAGCTTATATGCGGGACAGACTAGCAATCAGCCCCAGCATTTT
CASSLYAGQTSNQPQHF
>TRBV6-2/TRBV6-3|few|TRBJ2-3|TRBD2
TGTGCCAGCAGTTACGCGGGACTAGAGGGGGCAGATACGCAGTATTTT
CASSYAGLEGADTQYF
>TRBV30|-|TRBJ1-4|-
TGTGCCTGGAAGCGACCCCCGGGACACAGGATAGAGCAAAATGAAAAACTGTTTTTT
CAWKRPPGHRIEQNEKLFF
>TRBV3-1/TRBV3-2|-|TRBJ2-1|-
TGTGCCAGCAGCCAAGCGAGGGCGGACTACAATGAGCAGTTCTTC
CASSQARADYNEQFF
>TRBV10-1|-|TRBJ1-6|TRBD1
TGCGCCAGCAGTGACGGGACAGGGGGCTCACCCCTCCACTTT
CASSDGTGGSPLHF
>TRBV15|-|TRBJ1-1|TRBD1
TGTGCCACCAGCAGAGACAGGGGGCTAAATGAAGCTTTCTTT
CATSRDRGLNEAFF
>TRBV10-3|-|TRBJ2-1|-
TGTGCCATCAGTGAGGCGAAAGCCCCCACGGGCAATGAGCAGTTCTTC
CAISEAKAPTGNEQFF
>TRBV5-8|-|TRBJ1-5|TRBD1
TGTGCCAGCAGCGTTACCGACAGGGGAGGCAATCAGCCCCAGCATTTT
CASSVTDRGGNQPQHF
>TRBV7-9|-|TRBJ2-7|TRBD2
TGTGCCAGCAGCTCCGCCGGGACTAGCCTCTACGAGCAGTACTTC
CASSSAGTSLYEQYF
>TRBV4-3|-|TRBJ1-6|-
TGCGCCAGCAGCCTAGGGCAGGGATATAATTCACCCCTCCACTTT
CASSLGQGYNSPLHF
>TRBV30|once|TRBJ2-7|-
TGTGCCTGGGGACGAGGGGGGGCGAGCTACGAGCAGTACTTC
CAWGRGGASYEQYF